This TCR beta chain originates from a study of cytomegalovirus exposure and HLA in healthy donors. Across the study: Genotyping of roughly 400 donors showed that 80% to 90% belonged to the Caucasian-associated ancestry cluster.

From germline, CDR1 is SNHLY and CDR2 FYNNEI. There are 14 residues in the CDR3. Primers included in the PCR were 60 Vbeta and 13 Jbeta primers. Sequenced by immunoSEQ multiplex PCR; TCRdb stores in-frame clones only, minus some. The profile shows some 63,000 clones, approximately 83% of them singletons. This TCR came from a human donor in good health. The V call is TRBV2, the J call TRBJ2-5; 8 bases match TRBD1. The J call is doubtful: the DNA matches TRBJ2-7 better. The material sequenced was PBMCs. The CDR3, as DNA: TGTGCCAGCAGTGAAACCGGGACAGGCATCGAGCAGTACTTC. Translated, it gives CASSETGTGIEQYF.